This passage covers 10 T cell receptor beta chains from one sample sequenced in a study of T cell responses to AZD1222 COVID-19 vaccine. Profiled with immunoSEQ multiplex PCR; TCRdb holds only in-frame clones, not every one. This table has 80,000 or so clones, more than 85% appearing once. The sample in question was peripheral blood, obtained 28 days after the second AZD1222 dose. Source of these receptors: an adult who received the AZD1222 COVID-19 vaccine.

The chain recombines TRBV21-1 with TRBJ1-1; TRBD1 reflects the table's D call only, with no check against the DNA. TRBV21-1 constitutes a pseudogene. The CDR3 length is 16 residues. The CDR3 reads CASSKAKGTGNTEAFF. CDR3 coding DNA: TGTGCCAGCAGCAAAGCCAAGGGGACAGGGAACACTGAAGCTTTCTTT.

The rearrangement links TRBV6-2 or TRBV6-3 to TRBJ2-1, with a weak D call TRBD2 (6 bases). V was clipped by 5 bases and J by 8 bases, with 13 bases between them. CDR3 length: 13 amino acids. The germline V gene encodes CDR1 MNHEY and CDR2 SVGEGT. The CDR3 spells CASSPTSWYEQFF. In nucleotides, the CDR3 is TGTGCCAGCAGTCCCACTAGCTGGTATGAGCAGTTCTTC.

The chain is built from TRBV29-1 and TRBJ1-4, with a weak D call TRBD1 (6 bases). The germline CDR1 and CDR2 sequences are SQVTM and ANQGSEA. This CDR3 spans 15 amino acids. Trimming left V 4 bases short and J 6 bases short, with 18 bases between. Here the CDR3 DNA reads TGCAGCGTTGCCCGAGCCGAAAGGGGGGATGAAAAACTGTTTTTT. Protein sequence: CSVARAERGDEKLFF.

This clone occurred once. The chain is built from TRBV29-1 and TRBJ2-1; TRBD2 matches 8 bases. V dropped 1 base and J dropped 0; count of bases not matched to a gene: 5. The CDR3 totals 16 residues. The germline gives CDR1 SQVTM, CDR2 ANQGSEA. The chain's CDR3 is CSVEGLLAASYNEQFF. CDR3 nucleotide sequence: TGCAGCGTTGAAGGCCTACTAGCGGCCTCCTACAATGAGCAGTTCTTC.

The chain employs TRBV5-4 and TRBJ2-1; 9 nucleotides match TRBD2. CDR3 length equals 15 residues. Germline V gives CDR1 SGHNT, CDR2 YYREEE (reference sequence). The V gene end was trimmed by 3 bases and the J gene end by 9 bases; junction bases not matched to a gene: 10. The CDR3 spells CASSWRGSGSGEQFF. In nucleotides, the CDR3 is TGTGCCAGCAGCTGGCGGGGTAGCGGGAGCGGTGAGCAGTTCTTC.

A few counts support this clone. V gene TRBV6-5 combines with J gene TRBJ2-3, with 12 positions matching TRBD2. The CDR3 extends over 16 amino acids. CDR1 and CDR2 (germline): MNHEY, SVGAGI. The junction had 7 bases not matched to a gene; V was cut back by 4 bases and J by 5 bases. The CDR3 region has the DNA TGTGCCAGCAGTTCTAGACTAGCGGGAGATAGAGATACGCAGTATTTT. It specifies CASSSRLAGDRDTQYF.

The chain joins TRBV9 to TRBJ2-3; TRBD2 matches 7 bases. Per germline, CDR1 SGDLS and CDR2 YYNGEE. The CDR3 is 17 amino acids. V shed 4 bases, J shed 6 bases, and the junction held 17 bases outside the gene matches. The CDR3 reads CASSPQSQLAHGDTQYF. CDR3 sequence (DNA): TGTGCCAGCAGCCCCCAATCCCAACTAGCGCACGGGGATACGCAGTATTTT.

The gene calls are TRBV3-1 (or the pseudogene TRBV3-2) and TRBJ2-7, with D possibly TRBD1 on 5 matching bases. CDR1 is LGHDT and CDR2 is YNNKEL in the germline V gene (reference sequence). The CDR3 covers 15 residues. V shed 4 bases and J shed 3 bases, with 16 bases lying between them. This CDR3 is CASSLGPGYFYEQYF. CDR3 coding DNA: TGTGCCAGCAGCCTTGGCCCAGGGTATTTCTACGAGCAGTACTTC.

DNA for the CDR3: TGTGCCAGCAGCTTGTGGGTTGCCCGCGGCTACACCTTC. It codes for CASSLWVARGYTF. The J gene is TRBJ1-2, the V gene TRBV5-8, with no clear D. Germline assignment: CDR1 SGHTS and CDR2 YDEGEE. Trimming shortened V by 1 base and J by 8 bases, and 12 bases separated the two germline ends. The CDR3 has 13 amino acids.

The V call is TRBV10-3, the J call TRBJ2-2; TRBD1 or TRBD2 may be the D gene (5 bases each). The CDR3 runs to 14 residues. V was trimmed by 7 bases and J by 7 bases, leaving 16 bases between them. Germline V gene sequence: CDR1 ENHRY, CDR2 SYGVKD. CDR3 in amino acids: CAITSDRGLGELFF. The CDR3, as DNA: TGTGCCATCACATCAGACCGGGGCCTCGGGGAGCTGTTTTTT.